This TCR beta chain came from a study of CD8 T cells in ankylosing spondylitis. TCRdb itself ran the 5' RACE reads through MiXCR, one entry per CDR3 protein. This sample yields just under 550,000 distinct CDR3 sequences, of which roughly 13% are seen a single time; nearly 7% belongs to the top ten. Study-level findings and limits: Within ankylosing spondylitis blood, a TCR beta motif made up of roughly eight highly homologous variants appeared to be characteristic.

Comments on this clonotype: The antigen remains undetermined.

Sequencing input: blood, either unsorted or a sorted T cell fraction (not recorded which). This clonotype was sampled from a male donor with ankylosing spondylitis.

The CDR3 protein is CASTLRLDRELFF. In nucleotides, the CDR3 is TGTGCCAGCACCCTGAGACTAGACCGGGAGCTGTTTTTT. The rearrangement uses TRBV12-3 or TRBV12-4 and TRBJ2-2, with D possibly being TRBD2 (6 bases). This CDR3 has 13 residues. V was clipped by 7 bases and J by 9 bases, with 15 bases between them.